A single sample gave rise to the 23 T cell receptor beta chains below, sequenced in a study of control samples from healthy donors and cancer patients. Data came from immunoSEQ multiplex PCR; TCRdb stores just in-frame clones and leaves some out. The sample consists of 190,000 or so clones, around 93% of them appearing once. Sample: blood. These receptors came from a man aged 18-30 years in good health.

V usage is TRBV18 and J usage is TRBJ2-1; 7 bases are shared with TRBD1. Germline V gene sequence: CDR1 KGHSH, CDR2 LQKENI. CDR3 length: 16 residues. J lost 4 bases, V lost 3 bases, and 9 bases had no gene match. CDR3 sequence (DNA): TGTGCCAGCTCACCCACGACAGGGCTAGGGTACAATGAGCAGTTCTTC. As protein: CASSPTTGLGYNEQFF. The whole variable domain, remainder taken from reference TRBV18 and TRBJ2-1, is NAGVMQNPRHLVRRRGQEARLRCSPMKGHSHVYWYRQLPEEGLKFMVYLQKENIIDESGMPKERFSAEFPKEGPSILRIQQVVRGDSAAYFCASSPTTGLGYNEQFFGPGTRLTVL.

The chain carries TRBV5-6 and TRBJ1-2; 7 bases align to TRBD1. The CDR3 runs 15 residues. Germline V gene data show CDR1 as SGHDT and CDR2 as YYEEEE. The junction had 8 bases not matched to a gene; V was cut back by 3 bases and J by 3 bases. The CDR3 coding sequence is TGTGCCAGCAGCTCTGGGTTTACAGGGGACTATGGCTACACCTTC. Its protein product is CASSSGFTGDYGYTF.

The chain employs TRBV9 and TRBJ1-3; D uncertain. This CDR3 has 16 amino acids. V was shortened by 0 bases and J by 0 bases, with 10 bases between the two germline ends. Germline assignment: CDR1 SGDLS and CDR2 YYNGEE. CDR3 sequence reads: CASSVATGNSGNTIYF. The CDR3 DNA follows: TGTGCCAGCAGCGTAGCTACGGGTAACTCTGGAAACACCATATATTTT.

This chain connects TRBV11-2 to TRBJ1-4, with unresolved D. The CDR3 loop spans 15 amino acids. Trimming took 5 bases from V and 5 from J, leaving 15 bases between them. Germline V CDR1 and CDR2: SGHAT, FQNNGV. For the CDR3, the DNA is TGTGCCAGCAGCCCGACAAAGGGTAGCAATGAAAAACTGTTTTTT. It is translated as CASSPTKGSNEKLFF.

This clone was recorded a few times. The V call is TRBV20-1, the J call TRBJ1-1; D gene ambiguous. V was cut by 5 bases and J by 4 bases, with 8 bases left in between. Germline-derived CDR1 and CDR2 are DFQATT and SNEGSKA (reference sequence). The CDR3 contains 11 residues. The CDR3 nucleotides read TGCAGTGCTCCTTTAGGCACTGAAGCTTTCTTT. Amino acid sequence: CSAPLGTEAFF.

The gene calls are TRBV18 and TRBJ2-7, with 8 positions matching TRBD2. CDR1 is KGHSH and CDR2 is LQKENI in the germline V gene. V lost 1 base and J lost 5; bases outside the gene matches: 7. The CDR3 spans 15 residues. CDR3 nucleotide sequence: TGTGCCAGCTCACCACTGCGGGGGGCTGGGAACGAGCAGTACTTC. As protein: CASSPLRGAGNEQYF.

The chain links TRBV30 to TRBJ1-2; maybe TRBD1 (5 bases). V lost 0 bases and J 7 bases, leaving 12 bases between the germline ends. CDR1 and CDR2 from the germline V gene are GTSNPN and SVGIG (reference sequence). There are 13 residues in the CDR3. As DNA, the CDR3 is TGTGCCTGGAGTGTAACCCAGGGACGTGGCTACACCTTC. The encoded protein is CAWSVTQGRGYTF.

The chain links TRBV5-1 to TRBJ1-3; tentative D call: TRBD1 (5 bases). The CDR3 is 17 residues long. CDR1 SGHRS and CDR2 YFSETQ come from the germline V gene. Trimming removed 4 bases from V and 4 bases from J, with 21 bases in between. This CDR3 is CASSNGAGVELGNTIYF. The CDR3 DNA sequence: TGCGCCAGCAGCAATGGGGCGGGGGTCGAGCTCGGAAACACCATATATTTT.

The count of this clone is one. The chain links TRBV3-1 (or the pseudogene TRBV3-2) to TRBJ1-2; no clear D. The CDR3 extends over 15 amino acids. V lost 0 bases, J lost 5 bases, and 13 bases lay in between. Germline V gene data show CDR1 as LGHDT and CDR2 as YNNKEL (reference sequence). CDR3 coding DNA: TGTGCCAGCAGCCAAGACCGAACAACACGATATGGCTACACCTTC. Translation gives CASSQDRTTRYGYTF.

The chain uses TRBV19 and TRBJ2-2; 8 bases are a match to TRBD2. Germline V gene lookup returns CDR1 LNHDA and CDR2 SQIVND (reference sequence). This CDR3 comprises 18 residues. The V gene end was trimmed by 4 bases and the J gene end by 4 bases; junction bases not matched to a gene: 14. The CDR3 DNA reads as TGTGCCAGTAGTAGTGGCGGGGGGCTCGGGAGGGGCACCGGGGAGCTGTTTTTT. This codes for CASSSGGGLGRGTGELFF. Based on the CDR3 plus reference TRBV19 and TRBJ2-2, the full variable domain is DGGITQSPKYLFRKEGQNVTLSCEQNLNHDAMYWYRQDPGQGLRLIYYSQIVNDFQKGDIAEGYSVSREKKESFPLTVTSAQKNPTAFYLCASSSGGGLGRGTGELFFGEGSRLTVL.

This clone appeared once. The rearrangement joins TRBV6-5 to TRBJ1-5; tentative D call: TRBD1 (5 bases). Trimming cost V 5 bases and J 6 bases, with 17 bases left between them. Per the germline V gene, CDR1 is MNHEY and CDR2 is SVGAGI. The CDR3 has 15 amino acids. This CDR3 is CASSPSGRFGQPQHF. The CDR3 nucleotides are TGTGCCAGCAGTCCTTCGGGACGGTTTGGTCAGCCCCAGCATTTT.

The chain joins TRBV4-1 to TRBJ1-5; D may be TRBD1 (5 bases). In germline, CDR1 is MGHRA, CDR2 YSYEKL. The CDR3 consists of 15 residues. Trimming cost V 0 bases and J 4 bases, with 10 bases left between them. CDR3 DNA: TGCGCCAGCAGCCAAGATCTCCAGGGAAATCAGCCCCAGCATTTT. This encodes CASSQDLQGNQPQHF.

The gene calls are TRBV4-2 and TRBJ1-1, with a tentative D call TRBD1 (6 bases). Per germline, CDR1 LGHNA and CDR2 YNFKEQ. V was trimmed by 4 bases and J by 1 base, leaving 16 bases between them. There are 16 residues in the CDR3. CDR3 DNA: TGTGCCAGCAGCCGAGACCCAGGGGTTGGGAACACTGAAGCTTTCTTT. Translating gives CASSRDPGVGNTEAFF.

The gene calls are TRBV6-1 and TRBJ2-5; 9 bases align to TRBD2. The CDR3 is made up of 16 amino acids. Trimming took 2 bases from V and 5 from J; bases not matched to a gene: 9. Germline V gene lookup returns CDR1 MNHNS and CDR2 SASEGT. The CDR3 coding sequence is TGTGCCAGCAGTGAAACTAGCGGGTCCGGCCAGGAGACCCAGTACTTC. It translates to CASSETSGSGQETQYF.

The V and J genes are TRBV6-4 and TRBJ1-2; maybe TRBD1 (5 bases). The germline V and J ends were trimmed by 6 bases and 4 bases, with 15 bases remaining between them. The germline V gene has CDR1 MRHNA and CDR2 SNTAGT. The CDR3 covers 14 residues. The DNA for the CDR3 is TGTGCCAGCAGCGTCGACAGTGGGGTCTATGGCTACACCTTC. It encodes CASSVDSGVYGYTF.

The V and J genes are TRBV15 and TRBJ1-1; 9 nucleotides match TRBD1. The trim removed 4 bases at V and 7 bases at J, leaving 13 bases unmatched. The CDR3 length is 16 residues. CDR1 and CDR2 from the germline V gene are LNHNV and YYDKDF (reference sequence). The CDR3 spells CATSKKIQGAGREAFF. The CDR3 coding sequence is TGTGCCACCAGCAAAAAGATACAGGGGGCCGGCCGTGAAGCTTTCTTT.

V usage is TRBV24-1 and J usage is TRBJ2-1; weak D call: TRBD2 (5 bases). CDR1 is KGHDR, CDR2 SFDVKD, per germline. V lost 9 bases, J lost 8 bases, and 10 bases lay in between. The CDR3 covers 11 residues. This CDR3 is CATGTSHEQFF. The CDR3 DNA follows: TGTGCCACCGGCACTAGTCATGAGCAGTTCTTC.

The J gene is TRBJ1-1, the V gene TRBV28; D is unresolved. CDR1 and CDR2 from the germline V gene are MDHEN and SYDVKM. The V and J ends lost 4 bases and 4 bases respectively, with 7 bases between them. The CDR3 sequence is 12 residues long. CDR3 coding DNA: TGTGCCAGCAGTTCTGGGCTCACTGAAGCTTTCTTT. Its translation: CASSSGLTEAFF.

V and J are TRBV6-5 and TRBJ2-3; D might be TRBD2 (5 bases). The length of the CDR3 is 16 residues. The germline CDR1 and CDR2 sequences are MNHEY and SVGAGI. V was pared by 0 bases and J by 3 bases, with 13 bases between. The CDR3 bases are TGTGCCAGCAGTTACTCATCCGGGATGGGAACAGATACGCAGTATTTT. Its translation is CASSYSSGMGTDTQYF.

This chain uses TRBV14 with TRBJ1-1; 7 bases agree with TRBD1. This CDR3 region has 12 residues. Germline trimming cut 2 bases from V and 10 bases from J; bases unmatched to any gene: 4. The germline gives CDR1 SGHDN, CDR2 FVKESK. CDR3 amino acids: CASSQLQGGAFF. In DNA form, the CDR3 reads TGTGCCAGCAGCCAACTCCAGGGGGGAGCTTTCTTT. Full variable domain (missing parts from reference TRBV14 and TRBJ1-1): EAGVTQFPSHSVIEKGQTVTLRCDPISGHDNLYWYRRVMGKEIKFLLHFVKESKQDESGMPNNRFLAERTGGTYSTLKVQPAELEDSGVYFCASSQLQGGAFFGQGTRLTVV.

The DNA for the CDR3 is TGTGCCAGCAGTGACGGACCAAAATACGAGCAGTACTTC. This codes for CASSDGPKYEQYF. The chain couples TRBV6-1 to TRBJ2-7, with D uncertain. This CDR3 region has 13 residues. V lost 3 bases, J lost 4 bases, and 10 bases lay in between. CDR1 is MNHNS, CDR2 SASEGT, per germline.

V gene TRBV9 combines with J gene TRBJ1-1; unclear D gene. Germline V lookup: CDR1 SGDLS, CDR2 YYNGEE. The CDR3 is 12 amino acids. V lost 5 bases to trimming and J lost 6 bases, with 11 bases between them. This CDR3 is CASRPSEAEAFF. CDR3 in DNA: TGTGCCAGCAGGCCCTCCGAGGCTGAAGCTTTCTTT.

The rearrangement joins TRBV5-1 to TRBJ1-2, with D unclear. CDR1 is SGHRS and CDR2 is YFSETQ in the germline V gene. The V and J ends lost 0 bases and 4 bases respectively, with 4 bases between them. The CDR3 totals 12 residues. Here the CDR3 DNA reads TGCGCCAGCAGCTTGGGTAGCTATGGCTACACCTTC. Protein: CASSLGSYGYTF.